This entry lists 29 T cell receptor beta chains sequenced from one sample in a study of blood T cell repertoires in COVID-19. Sequencing used immunoSEQ multiplex PCR; TCRdb keeps in-frame clones, though not all of them. The table includes about 250,000 clones, approximately 80% detected once. Sequencing was performed on peripheral blood. The receptors here all came from a woman in her sixties or seventies with acute or convalescent COVID-19.

This chain links TRBV20-1 with TRBJ1-6; 9 bases match TRBD1. Losses at the gene ends were 3 bases for V and 7 bases for J; bases not matched to a gene: 16. This CDR3 spans 18 amino acids. The germline V gene has CDR1 DFQATT and CDR2 SNEGSKA (reference sequence). DNA for the CDR3: TGCAGTGCTAGTTCGGGGACAGGGACGACCCTCGGGAATTCACCCCTCCACTTT. Amino acid sequence: CSASSGTGTTLGNSPLHF.

V is TRBV7-2 and J is TRBJ1-2, with D unclear. Trimming stripped 5 bases from V and 0 bases from J, with 16 bases between. Germline V CDR1 and CDR2: SGHTA, FQGNSA. The CDR3 contains 16 residues. The CDR3 here is CASSRGGRETNYGYTF. The CDR3, as DNA: TGTGCCAGCAGCCGCGGAGGGAGGGAAACTAACTATGGCTACACCTTC.

This chain links TRBV10-3 with TRBJ2-2; TRBD1 might be the D (5 bases). There are 13 residues in the CDR3. The V and J ends lost 3 bases and 8 bases respectively, with 10 bases between them. CDR1 and CDR2 from the germline V gene are ENHRY and SYGVKD. The CDR3 sequence: CAISDDSLGELFF. CDR3 DNA sequence: TGTGCCATCAGTGACGACAGCCTAGGGGAGCTGTTTTTT.

V gene TRBV3-1 (or the pseudogene TRBV3-2) combines with J gene TRBJ1-3; D is unresolved. Germline loops: CDR1 LGHDT, CDR2 YNNKEL (reference sequence). The length of the CDR3 is 18 residues. Trimming removed 0 bases at V and 0 bases at J, with 15 bases between. As DNA, the CDR3 is TGTGCCAGCAGCCAAGATATTGGAGGGATCGTCTCTGGAAACACCATATATTTT. It yields the protein CASSQDIGGIVSGNTIYF.

The V gene is TRBV9, the J gene TRBJ1-4; D perhaps matches TRBD1 (6 bases). Trimming cost V 3 bases and J 1 base, with 16 bases left between them. Germline values: CDR1 SGDLS, CDR2 YYNGEE. This CDR3 is built from 17 residues. The CDR3: CASSATVQGGTNEKLFF. DNA of the CDR3: TGTGCCAGCAGCGCGACTGTACAGGGTGGAACTAATGAAAAACTGTTTTTT.

Here the CDR3 reads CASSPSSGAGGTEAFF. DNA of the CDR3: TGTGCCAGCAGTCCCTCCTCCGGGGCCGGGGGCACTGAAGCTTTCTTT. The chain has TRBV28 and TRBJ1-1; the D gene is possibly TRBD1 (5 bases). The V end lost 5 bases, the J end lost 4 bases, and 20 bases lay between the germline ends. Germline-derived CDR1 and CDR2 are MDHEN and SYDVKM. The CDR3 totals 16 residues.

This chain connects TRBV5-1 to TRBJ2-1; 14 nucleotides line up with TRBD2. The trim removed 2 bases at V and 3 bases at J, leaving 7 bases unmatched. This CDR3 has 18 amino acids. The germline CDR1 and CDR2 sequences are SGHRS and YFSETQ. The CDR3 DNA is TGCGCCAGCAGCTTCGGGACTAGCGGGGGAGGCTACTACAATGAGCAGTTCTTC. It yields the protein CASSFGTSGGGYYNEQFF.

This clone has only one observation. This chain uses TRBV6-6 with TRBJ1-3, with D perhaps matching TRBD1 (5 bases). Germline CDR1 and CDR2: MNHNY and SVGAGI (reference sequence). V shed 4 bases and J shed 2 bases, with 9 bases lying between them. The CDR3 has 14 residues. The CDR3 sequence: CASSSQVTGNTIYF. DNA for the CDR3: TGTGCCAGCAGTTCACAGGTTACTGGAAACACCATATATTTT.

This chain joins TRBV3-1 (or the pseudogene TRBV3-2) and TRBJ2-3; D is unclear. Trimming left V 0 bases short and J 2 bases short, with 9 bases between. The CDR3 is 15 residues long. Looked up from germline, CDR1 is LGHDT and CDR2 is YNNKEL (reference sequence). For the CDR3, the DNA is TGTGCCAGCAGCCAAGATCCCAGTTTCACAGATACGCAGTATTTT. This sequence encodes CASSQDPSFTDTQYF.

V and J are TRBV7-2 and TRBJ1-1, with TRBD1 identical over 10 bases. The CDR3 is made up of 13 amino acids. Trimming removed 0 bases from V and 12 bases from J; junction bases left unmatched: 4. In germline, CDR1 is SGHTA, CDR2 FQGNSA. Written as DNA, the CDR3 is TGTGCCAGCAGCTTAGCCTCGGGACAGGGGACTTTCTTT. This gives the protein CASSLASGQGTFF.

In its sample, this clone was seen once. The V call is TRBV7-2, the J call TRBJ1-4; D is ambiguous. V lost 3 bases to trimming and J lost 12 bases, with 14 bases between them. Per the germline V gene, CDR1 is SGHTA and CDR2 is FQGNSA. The CDR3 has 13 residues. The CDR3 region has the DNA TGTGCCAGCAGCTTCCGTTCGGGAAGGGAACTGTTTTTT. Translation gives CASSFRSGRELFF.

This clone was counted at least ten times. This chain joins TRBV18 and TRBJ1-2, with 8 bases aligning to TRBD1. The CDR3 contains 16 residues. CDR1 is KGHSH and CDR2 is LQKENI in the germline V gene. Unmatched junction bases numbered 5, after V lost 0 bases and J lost 2 bases. CDR3 DNA sequence: TGTGCCAGCTCACCACCAAAACAGGGGGTAAACTATGGCTACACCTTC. Its protein is CASSPPKQGVNYGYTF.

The gene calls are TRBV6-5 and TRBJ1-2, with 7 bases matching TRBD1. The CDR3 spans 14 residues. V trimming: 7 bases; J trimming: 4 bases; junction bases outside the gene matches: 9. Germline V gives CDR1 MNHEY, CDR2 SVGAGI. As DNA, the CDR3 is TGTGCCAGCACCATGACAGGGACCGGCTATGGCTACACCTTC. Residues: CASTMTGTGYGYTF.

The chain uses TRBV7-2 and TRBJ2-5, with 8 nucleotides matching TRBD2. V was clipped by 2 bases and J by 2 bases; unmatched bases: 4. Germline V gene lookup returns CDR1 SGHTA and CDR2 FQGNSA. The CDR3 totals 15 residues. The CDR3 loop is CASSLRGLVQETQYF. The CDR3 nucleotides read TGTGCCAGCAGCTTAAGGGGACTAGTACAAGAGACCCAGTACTTC. Variable domain in full (rest from reference TRBV7-2 and TRBJ2-5): GAGVSQSPSNKVTEKGKDVELRCDPISGHTALYWYRQSLGQGLEFLIYFQGNSAPDKSGLPSDRFSAERTGGSVSTLTIQRTQQEDSAVYLCASSLRGLVQETQYFGPGTRLLVL.

This sequence joins TRBV5-6 and TRBJ1-6; D is unclear. Germline-derived CDR1 and CDR2 are SGHDT and YYEEEE. Trimming pared 4 bases from V and 0 bases from J, leaving 11 bases between. There are 16 residues in the CDR3. The CDR3 sequence: CASSPLGSSYNSPLHF. The CDR3 bases are TGTGCCAGCAGCCCACTAGGGAGCTCCTATAATTCACCCCTCCACTTT. Drawing the rest from reference TRBV5-6 and TRBJ1-6, the complete variable domain is DAGVTQSPTHLIKTRGQQVTLRCSPKSGHDTVSWYQQALGQGPQFIFQYYEEEERQRGNFPDRFSGHQFPNYSSELNVNALLLGDSALYLCASSPLGSSYNSPLHFGNGTRLTVT.

The V call is TRBV7-2, the J call TRBJ2-3, with 9 positions matching TRBD2. Looked up from germline, CDR1 is SGHTA and CDR2 is FQGNSA. V shed 5 bases and J 0 bases; nucleotides not matched to a gene: 9. The CDR3 spans 17 residues. This chain's CDR3 is CASSALAGSTSTDTQYF. In DNA form, the CDR3 reads TGTGCCAGCAGCGCACTAGCGGGTTCAACTAGCACAGATACGCAGTATTTT.

The chain recombines TRBV7-9 with TRBJ2-7, with 8 bases identical to TRBD1. V was clipped by 4 bases and J by 9 bases; unmatched bases: 2. The CDR3 has 11 residues. Per germline, CDR1 SEHNR and CDR2 FQNEAQ (reference sequence). Here the CDR3 DNA reads TGTGCCAGCAGCTCGGGACAGGTGCAGTACTTC. Protein product: CASSSGQVQYF. Together with reference TRBV7-9 and TRBJ2-7, the CDR3 gives the full variable domain: DTGVSQNPRHKITKRGQNVTFRCDPISEHNRLYWYRQTLGQGPEFLTYFQNEAQLEKSRLLSDRFSAERPKGSFSTLEIQRTEQGDSAMYLCASSSGQVQYFGPGTRLTVT.

The chain joins TRBV5-1 to TRBJ2-5; TRBD2 matches 11 bases. There are 15 residues in the CDR3. Germline-derived CDR1 and CDR2 are SGHRS and YFSETQ. V trimming: 2 bases; J trimming: 3 bases; junction bases outside the gene matches: 3. CDR3 nucleotide sequence: TGCGCCAGCAGCTTAATGACTAGCGGGGAAGAGACCCAGTACTTC. Encoded protein: CASSLMTSGEETQYF.

The table lists this clone with a count of one. The V gene is TRBV5-1, the J gene TRBJ1-1; D call uncertain. The germline V and J ends were trimmed by 0 bases and 5 bases, with 11 bases remaining between them. This CDR3 spans 14 amino acids. Germline CDR1 reads SGHRS; CDR2 reads YFSETQ. The DNA for the CDR3 is TGCGCCAGCAGCTTGGCCGCTCGGGATACTGAAGCTTTCTTT. Translating it yields CASSLAARDTEAFF.

This rearrangement joins TRBV7-2 to TRBJ2-7; the D is unclear. With 4 bases removed from V and 3 bases from J, the gap between germline ends came to 4 bases. The CDR3 extends over 11 amino acids. CDR1 is SGHTA and CDR2 is FQGNSA in the germline V gene. The CDR3 sequence: CASSSIYEQYF. CDR3 nucleotide sequence: TGTGCCAGCAGCTCAATCTACGAGCAGTACTTC.

The V gene is TRBV5-6, the J gene TRBJ2-3; D is uncertain. Germline assignment: CDR1 SGHDT and CDR2 YYEEEE. This CDR3 is 12 amino acids long. V dropped 3 bases and J dropped 4 bases, with 6 bases sitting between them. The CDR3 sequence: CASSSPADTQYF. The CDR3 nucleotides read TGTGCCAGCAGCTCCCCCGCAGATACGCAGTATTTT.

The chain employs TRBV6-4 and TRBJ2-1, with D maybe TRBD2 (5 bases). The CDR3 spans 15 residues. From germline, CDR1 is MRHNA and CDR2 SNTAGT. V lost 6 bases and J 1 base, leaving 13 bases between the germline ends. CDR3 nucleotides: TGTGCCAGCAGGCCCTCTGAGGGTTCCTACAATGAGCAGTTCTTC. It is translated as CASRPSEGSYNEQFF.

This chain uses TRBV5-1 with TRBJ1-2; the D gene is possibly TRBD1 (6 bases). The germline V and J ends were trimmed by 1 base and 2 bases, with 9 bases remaining between them. CDR1 and CDR2 (germline): SGHRS, YFSETQ. The CDR3 spans 14 residues. CDR3 region: CASSLSGENYGYTF. CDR3 DNA sequence: TGCGCCAGCAGCTTGTCAGGGGAGAACTATGGCTACACCTTC. Full variable domain (remainder filled in from reference TRBV5-1 and TRBJ1-2): KAGVTQTPRYLIKTRGQQVTLSCSPISGHRSVSWYQQTPGQGLQFLFEYFSETQRNKGNFPGRFSGRQFSNSRSEMNVSTLELGDSALYLCASSLSGENYGYTFGSGTRLTVV.

This clone occurred once. This chain links TRBV28 with TRBJ1-3, with D perhaps matching TRBD1 (6 bases). With 9 bases removed from V and 4 bases from J, the gap between germline ends came to 19 bases. The CDR3 has 15 amino acids. Germline V gene sequence: CDR1 MDHEN, CDR2 SYDVKM. The DNA for the CDR3 is TGTGCCAGTTATTCCAGGGGAATGGGGGGAAACACCATATATTTT. This encodes CASYSRGMGGNTIYF.

The rearrangement links TRBV28 to TRBJ1-5, with 7 bases matching TRBD1. The CDR3 is made up of 19 amino acids. Germline V gives CDR1 MDHEN, CDR2 SYDVKM. V shed 1 base, J shed 1 base, and the junction held 13 bases outside the gene matches. DNA of the CDR3: TGTGCCAGCAGTTTATATGCGCAGGGGGGTACCGGGAGCAATCAGCCCCAGCATTTT. Its translation is CASSLYAQGGTGSNQPQHF.

A single count supports this clone. In DNA, the CDR3 is TGTGCCAGCAGCGCCCGGGGGGGGAACACCGGGGAGCTGTTTTTT. Translating gives CASSARGGNTGELFF. The V call is TRBV7-6, the J call TRBJ2-2, with 8 bases identical to TRBD2. This CDR3 spans 15 amino acids. Looked up from germline, CDR1 is SGHVS and CDR2 is FNYEAQ. Trimming cost V 5 bases and J 1 base; bases outside gene matches: 3.

The rearrangement links TRBV7-2 to TRBJ1-6, with D maybe TRBD1 (5 bases). Trimming removed 6 bases from V and 2 bases from J, with 11 bases in between. The length of the CDR3 is 15 residues. Germline assignment: CDR1 SGHTA and CDR2 FQGNSA. The CDR3 here is CASRAGPPYNSPLHF. In DNA, the CDR3 is TGTGCCAGCAGGGCGGGGCCCCCCTATAATTCACCCCTCCACTTT.

V and J are TRBV7-2 and TRBJ1-5; D is undetermined. Trimming removed 3 bases from V and 1 base from J, with 7 bases in between. CDR1 and CDR2 from the germline V gene are SGHTA and FQGNSA. The CDR3 is 14 amino acids. The CDR3 bases are TGTGCCAGCAGCTTCTTCAGAAGCAATCAGCCCCAGCATTTT. Residues: CASSFFRSNQPQHF.

This chain connects TRBV11-2 to TRBJ1-2, with D uncertain. V lost 0 bases, J lost 4 bases, and 24 bases lay in between. The CDR3 is 19 amino acids. Germline CDR1 SGHAT, CDR2 FQNNGV. This CDR3 is CASSLEPFYSQAPGYGYTF. The CDR3 DNA reads as TGTGCCAGCAGCTTAGAGCCTTTCTACTCTCAGGCCCCCGGCTATGGCTACACCTTC.